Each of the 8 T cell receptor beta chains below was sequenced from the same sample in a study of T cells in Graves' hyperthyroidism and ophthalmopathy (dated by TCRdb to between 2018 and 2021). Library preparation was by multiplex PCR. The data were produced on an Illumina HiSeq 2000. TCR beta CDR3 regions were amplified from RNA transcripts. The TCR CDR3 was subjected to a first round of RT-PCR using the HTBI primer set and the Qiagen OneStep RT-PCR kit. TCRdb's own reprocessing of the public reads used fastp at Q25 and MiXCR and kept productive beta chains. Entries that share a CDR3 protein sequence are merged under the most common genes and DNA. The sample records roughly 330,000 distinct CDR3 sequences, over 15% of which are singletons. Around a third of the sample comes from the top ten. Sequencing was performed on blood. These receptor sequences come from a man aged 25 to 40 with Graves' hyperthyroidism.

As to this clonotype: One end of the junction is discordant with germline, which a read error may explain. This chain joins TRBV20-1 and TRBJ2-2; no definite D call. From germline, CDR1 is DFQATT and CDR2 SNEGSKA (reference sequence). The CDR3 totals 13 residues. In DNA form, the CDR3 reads TGCAGTGCTAGTGCTGCGAACATCGGGGAGCTGTTTTTT. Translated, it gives CSASAANIGELFF.

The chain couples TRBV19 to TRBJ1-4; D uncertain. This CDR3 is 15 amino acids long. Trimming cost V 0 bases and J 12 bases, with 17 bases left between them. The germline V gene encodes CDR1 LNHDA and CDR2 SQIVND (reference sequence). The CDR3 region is CASSIDPRRGQQLFF. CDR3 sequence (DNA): TGTGCCAGTAGTATAGATCCCCGGAGAGGTCAACAACTGTTTTTT.

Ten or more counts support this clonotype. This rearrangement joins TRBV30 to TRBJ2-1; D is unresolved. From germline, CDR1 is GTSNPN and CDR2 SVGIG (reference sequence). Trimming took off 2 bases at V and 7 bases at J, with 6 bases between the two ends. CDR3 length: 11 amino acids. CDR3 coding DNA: TGTGCCTGGAGTATTTATAATGAGCAGTTCTTC. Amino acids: CAWSIYNEQFF.

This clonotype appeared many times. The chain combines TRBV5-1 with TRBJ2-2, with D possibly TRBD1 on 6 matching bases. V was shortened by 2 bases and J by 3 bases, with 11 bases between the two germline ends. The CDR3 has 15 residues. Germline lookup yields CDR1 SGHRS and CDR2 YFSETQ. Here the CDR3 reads CASSFSRGDTGELFF. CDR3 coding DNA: TGCGCCAGCAGCTTTAGCAGGGGAGACACCGGGGAGCTGTTTTTT.

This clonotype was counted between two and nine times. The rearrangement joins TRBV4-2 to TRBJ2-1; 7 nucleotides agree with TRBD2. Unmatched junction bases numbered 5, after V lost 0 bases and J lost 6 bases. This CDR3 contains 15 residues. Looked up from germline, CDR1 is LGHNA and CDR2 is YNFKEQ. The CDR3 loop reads CASSQDGTIGNEQFF. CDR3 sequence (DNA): TGTGCCAGCAGCCAAGATGGGACTATAGGCAATGAGCAGTTCTTC.

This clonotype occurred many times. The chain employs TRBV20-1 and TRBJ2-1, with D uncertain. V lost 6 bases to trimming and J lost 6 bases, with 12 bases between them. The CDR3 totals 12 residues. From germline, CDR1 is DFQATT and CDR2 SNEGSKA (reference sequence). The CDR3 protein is CSATPGGNEQFF. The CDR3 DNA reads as TGCAGTGCAACCCCCGGCGGCAATGAGCAGTTCTTC.

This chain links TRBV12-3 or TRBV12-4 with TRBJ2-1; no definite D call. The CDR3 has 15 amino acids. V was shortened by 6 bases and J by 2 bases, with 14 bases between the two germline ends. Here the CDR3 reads CASSQQLGPYNEQFF. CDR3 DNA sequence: TGTGCCAGCAGCCAACAGCTCGGGCCCTACAATGAGCAGTTCTTC.

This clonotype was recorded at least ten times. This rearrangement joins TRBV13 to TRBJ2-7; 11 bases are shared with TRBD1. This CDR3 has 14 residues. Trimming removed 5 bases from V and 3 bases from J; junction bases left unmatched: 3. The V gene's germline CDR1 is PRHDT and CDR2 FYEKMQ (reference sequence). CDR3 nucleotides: TGTGCCAGCAGCAGGGACAGGGGGAACTACGAGCAGTACTTC. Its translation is CASSRDRGNYEQYF.